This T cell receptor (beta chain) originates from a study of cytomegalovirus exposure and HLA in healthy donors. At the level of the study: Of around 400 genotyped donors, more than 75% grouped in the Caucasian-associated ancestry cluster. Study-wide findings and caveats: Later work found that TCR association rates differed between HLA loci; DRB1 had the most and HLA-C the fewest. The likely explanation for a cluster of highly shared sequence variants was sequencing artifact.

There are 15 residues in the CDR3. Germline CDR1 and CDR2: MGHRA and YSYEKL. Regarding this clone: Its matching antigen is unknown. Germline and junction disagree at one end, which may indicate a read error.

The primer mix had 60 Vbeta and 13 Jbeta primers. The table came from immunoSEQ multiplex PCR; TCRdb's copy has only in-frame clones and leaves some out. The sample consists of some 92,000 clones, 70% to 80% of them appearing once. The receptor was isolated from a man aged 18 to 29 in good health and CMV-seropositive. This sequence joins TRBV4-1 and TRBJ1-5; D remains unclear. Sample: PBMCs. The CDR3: CASSEEGLRVEPQHF. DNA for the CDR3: TGCGCCAGCAGCGAAGAAGGTTTACGGGTGGAGCCCCAGCATTTT.